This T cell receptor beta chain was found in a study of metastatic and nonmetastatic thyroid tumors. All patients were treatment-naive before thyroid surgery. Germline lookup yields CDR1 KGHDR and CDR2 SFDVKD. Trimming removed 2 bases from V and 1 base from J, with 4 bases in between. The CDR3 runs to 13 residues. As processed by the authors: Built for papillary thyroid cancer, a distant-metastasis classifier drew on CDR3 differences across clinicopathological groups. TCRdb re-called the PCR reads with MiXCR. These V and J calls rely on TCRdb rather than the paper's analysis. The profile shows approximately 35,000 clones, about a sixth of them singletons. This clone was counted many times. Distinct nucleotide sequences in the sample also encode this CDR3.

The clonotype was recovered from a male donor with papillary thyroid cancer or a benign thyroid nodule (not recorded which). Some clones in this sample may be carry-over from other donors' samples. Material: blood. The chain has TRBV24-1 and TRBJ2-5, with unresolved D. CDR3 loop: CATSDSAQETQYF. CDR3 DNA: TGTGCCACCAGTGATTCCGCCCAAGAGACCCAGTACTTC.